These 5 T cell receptor beta chains were sequenced from one sample in a study of cytomegalovirus exposure and HLA in healthy donors. Method: immunoSEQ multiplex PCR; TCRdb's copy keeps in-frame clones and lacks some. The data contain approximately 270,000 clones, 65% to 90% of them singletons. Sequences were obtained from PBMCs. The source is a woman aged 18-29 years in good health and CMV-seronegative.

This clone was found once. The chain links TRBV5-1 to TRBJ2-7; TRBD2 matches 7 bases. Germline V gives CDR1 SGHRS, CDR2 YFSETQ. With V trimmed by 0 bases and J by 6 bases, 18 bases remained unmatched. CDR3 length: 18 residues. CDR3 sequence: CASSLVGSGTSDPGEQYF. CDR3 sequence (DNA): TGCGCCAGCAGCTTGGTGGGGTCCGGAACTAGCGATCCAGGCGAGCAGTACTTC. Filled out from reference TRBV5-1 and TRBJ2-7, the complete variable domain reads KAGVTQTPRYLIKTRGQQVTLSCSPISGHRSVSWYQQTPGQGLQFLFEYFSETQRNKGNFPGRFSGRQFSNSRSEMNVSTLELGDSALYLCASSLVGSGTSDPGEQYFGPGTRLTVT.

Points on this clone: One end of the junction does not line up with germline, which may come from a read error. J is TRBJ2-7 and V is TRBV30, with 7 bases that match TRBD1. CDR1 GTSNPN and CDR2 SVGIG come from the germline V gene (reference sequence). The CDR3 runs 12 residues. CDR3 DNA: TGTGCCTGGAAGTTTCCCGAGACAGGGTTGGACTTC. Amino acid sequence: CAWKFPETGLDF.

This clone occurred once. The J gene is TRBJ2-5, the V gene TRBV6-5; 7 bases line up with TRBD2. The CDR3 is 16 residues long. The V gene end was trimmed by 0 bases and the J gene end by 2 bases; junction bases not matched to a gene: 6. Per germline, CDR1 MNHEY and CDR2 SVGAGI. The CDR3 spells CASSYSLAAPQETQYF. In nucleotides, the CDR3 is TGTGCCAGCAGTTACTCCCTAGCGGCACCTCAAGAGACCCAGTACTTC.

V usage is TRBV11-3 and J usage is TRBJ2-7; 7 bases are a match to TRBD1. Germline V gene sequence: CDR1 SGHNT, CDR2 YENEEA. This CDR3 has 14 amino acids. The V gene end was trimmed by 5 bases and the J gene end by 3 bases; junction bases not matched to a gene: 7. Here the CDR3 reads CASSLGGQFYEQYF. CDR3 coding DNA: TGTGCCAGCAGCCTTGGGGGACAGTTCTACGAGCAGTACTTC.

The rearrangement uses TRBV6-4 and TRBJ2-1; 8 bases align to TRBD2. This CDR3 is 15 amino acids long. The germline gives CDR1 MRHNA, CDR2 SNTAGT. V lost 2 bases, J lost 2 bases, and 2 bases stayed unmatched. The CDR3 spells CASSDTGGPYNEQFF. The CDR3 nucleotides read TGTGCCAGCAGTGACACGGGGGGGCCCTACAATGAGCAGTTCTTC.